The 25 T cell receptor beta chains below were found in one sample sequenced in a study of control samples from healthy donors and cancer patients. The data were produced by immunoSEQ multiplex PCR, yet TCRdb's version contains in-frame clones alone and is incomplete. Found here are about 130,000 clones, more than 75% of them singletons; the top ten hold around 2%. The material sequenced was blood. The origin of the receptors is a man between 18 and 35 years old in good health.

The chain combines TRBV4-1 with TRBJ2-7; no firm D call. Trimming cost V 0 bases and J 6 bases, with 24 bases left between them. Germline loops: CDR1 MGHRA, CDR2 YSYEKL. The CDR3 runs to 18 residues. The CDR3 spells CASSQEAGTHLNLFEQYF. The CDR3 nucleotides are TGCGCCAGCAGCCAAGAGGCAGGCACTCACCTTAACCTTTTCGAGCAGTACTTC.

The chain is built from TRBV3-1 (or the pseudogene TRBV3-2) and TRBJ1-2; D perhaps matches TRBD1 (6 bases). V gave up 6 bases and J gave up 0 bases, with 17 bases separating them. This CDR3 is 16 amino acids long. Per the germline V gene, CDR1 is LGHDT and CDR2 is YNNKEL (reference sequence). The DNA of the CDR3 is TGTGCCAGCAGTTTAACTCCAGGGGCGTCTAACTATGGCTACACCTTC. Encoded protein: CASSLTPGASNYGYTF.

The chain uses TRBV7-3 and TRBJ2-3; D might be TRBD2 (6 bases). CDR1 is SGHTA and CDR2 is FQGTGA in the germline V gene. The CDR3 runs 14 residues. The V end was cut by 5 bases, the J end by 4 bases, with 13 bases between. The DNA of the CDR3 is TGTGCCAGCAGCCCCCGACTAGTATCAGATACGCAGTATTTT. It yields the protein CASSPRLVSDTQYF.

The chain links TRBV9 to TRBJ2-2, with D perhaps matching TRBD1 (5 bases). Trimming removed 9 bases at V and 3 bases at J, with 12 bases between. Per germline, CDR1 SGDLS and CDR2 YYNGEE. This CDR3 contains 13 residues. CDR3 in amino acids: CATSTDHTGELFF. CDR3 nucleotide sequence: TGTGCCACCTCGACAGATCACACCGGGGAGCTGTTTTTT.

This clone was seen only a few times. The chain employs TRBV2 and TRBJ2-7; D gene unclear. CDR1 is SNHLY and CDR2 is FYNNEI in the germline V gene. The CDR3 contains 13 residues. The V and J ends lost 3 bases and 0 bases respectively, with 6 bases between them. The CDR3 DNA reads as TGTGCCAGCAGTGACAGGTTCTCCTACGAGCAGTACTTC. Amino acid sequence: CASSDRFSYEQYF. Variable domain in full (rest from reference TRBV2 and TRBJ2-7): EPEVTQTPSHQVTQMGQEVILRCVPISNHLYFYWYRQILGQKVEFLVSFYNNEISEKSEIFDDQFSVERPDGSNFTLKIRSTKLEDSAMYFCASSDRFSYEQYFGPGTRLTVT.

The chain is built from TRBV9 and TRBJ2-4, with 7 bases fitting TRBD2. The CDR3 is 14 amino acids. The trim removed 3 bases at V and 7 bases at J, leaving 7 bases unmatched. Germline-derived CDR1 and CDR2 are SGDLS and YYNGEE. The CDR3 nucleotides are TGTGCCAGCAGCGACCGGACTAGTGGGAACATTCAGTACTTC. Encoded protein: CASSDRTSGNIQYF. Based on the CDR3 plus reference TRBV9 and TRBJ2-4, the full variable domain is DSGVTQTPKHLITATGQRVTLRCSPRSGDLSVYWYQQSLDQGLQFLIQYYNGEERAKGNILERFSAQQFPDLHSELNLSSLELGDSALYFCASSDRTSGNIQYFGAGTRLSVL.

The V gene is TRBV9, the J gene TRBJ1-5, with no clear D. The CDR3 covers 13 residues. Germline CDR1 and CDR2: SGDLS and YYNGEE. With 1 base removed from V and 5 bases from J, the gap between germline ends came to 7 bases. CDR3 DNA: TGTGCCAGCAGCGTATCATCGGATCAGCCCCAGCATTTT. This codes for CASSVSSDQPQHF.

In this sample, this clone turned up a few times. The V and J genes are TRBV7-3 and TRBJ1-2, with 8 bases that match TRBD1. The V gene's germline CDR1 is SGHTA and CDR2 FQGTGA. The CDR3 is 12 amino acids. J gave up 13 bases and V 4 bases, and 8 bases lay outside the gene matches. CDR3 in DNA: TGTGCCAGCAGCTCCCGGACAGGGTTGCTCACCTTC. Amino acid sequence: CASSSRTGLLTF.

CDR3 residues: CASSGGTDVEKLFF. CDR3 in DNA: TGTGCCAGCAGCGGCGGGACAGACGTTGAAAAACTGTTTTTT. The chain joins TRBV9 to TRBJ1-4; TRBD1 aligns across 7 bases. Germline CDR1 reads SGDLS; CDR2 reads YYNGEE. Trimming removed 3 bases from V and 7 bases from J; junction bases left unmatched: 6. The length of the CDR3 is 14 residues.

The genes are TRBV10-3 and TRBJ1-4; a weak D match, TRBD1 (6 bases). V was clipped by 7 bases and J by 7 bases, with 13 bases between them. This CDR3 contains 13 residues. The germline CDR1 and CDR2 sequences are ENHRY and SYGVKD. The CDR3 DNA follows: TGTGCCATCACAGGGGACCCGACTGAAAAACTGTTTTTT. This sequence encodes CAITGDPTEKLFF.

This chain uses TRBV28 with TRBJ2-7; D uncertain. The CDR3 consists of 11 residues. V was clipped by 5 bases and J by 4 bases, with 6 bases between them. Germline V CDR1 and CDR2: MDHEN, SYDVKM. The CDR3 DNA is TGTGCCAGCAGTAATTCGTACGAGCAGTACTTC. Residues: CASSNSYEQYF.

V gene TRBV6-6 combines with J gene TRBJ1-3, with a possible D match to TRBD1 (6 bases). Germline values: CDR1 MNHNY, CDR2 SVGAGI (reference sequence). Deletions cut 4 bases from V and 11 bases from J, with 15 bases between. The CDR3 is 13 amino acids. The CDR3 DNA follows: TGTGCCAGCAGTTCCTGGACAGCCAGCGCCATATATTTT. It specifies CASSSWTASAIYF.

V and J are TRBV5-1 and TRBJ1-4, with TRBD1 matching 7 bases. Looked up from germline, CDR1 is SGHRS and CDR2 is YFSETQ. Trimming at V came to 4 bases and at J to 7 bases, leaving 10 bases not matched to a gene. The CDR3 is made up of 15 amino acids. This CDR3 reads CASSLGRGRGEKLFF. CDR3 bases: TGCGCCAGCAGCCTGGGTAGGGGGCGAGGTGAAAAACTGTTTTTT.

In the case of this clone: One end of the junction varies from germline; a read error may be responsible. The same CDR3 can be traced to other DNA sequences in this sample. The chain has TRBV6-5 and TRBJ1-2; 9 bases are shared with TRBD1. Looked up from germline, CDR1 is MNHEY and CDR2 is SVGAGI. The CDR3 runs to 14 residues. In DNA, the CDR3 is TGTGCCAGCAGTTATGGGACAGGGCCCTATGGCTATACCTTC. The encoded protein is CASSYGTGPYGYTF.

CDR3 amino acids: CASSLHMGDQETQYF. The CDR3 DNA reads as TGTGCCAGCAGCCTACACATGGGCGACCAAGAGACCCAGTACTTC. The chain employs TRBV7-2 and TRBJ2-5; D ambiguous. Trimming took 5 bases from V and 0 from J, leaving 13 bases between them. The CDR3 is made up of 15 amino acids. Germline CDR1 reads SGHTA; CDR2 reads FQGNSA.

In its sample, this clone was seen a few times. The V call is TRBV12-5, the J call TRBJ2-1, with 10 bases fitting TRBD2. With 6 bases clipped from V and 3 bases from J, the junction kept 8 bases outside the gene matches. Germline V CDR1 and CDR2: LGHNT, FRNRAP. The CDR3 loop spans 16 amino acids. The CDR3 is CASGRDSGGSYNEQFF. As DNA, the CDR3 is TGTGCTAGTGGCCGCGATAGCGGGGGGAGCTACAATGAGCAGTTCTTC.

This CDR3 is CASSLEGARVVQYF. Written as DNA, the CDR3 is TGTGCCAGCAGCTTAGAAGGAGCCCGGGTTGTTCAGTACTTC. The V call is TRBV7-2, the J call TRBJ2-5, with D unclear. Germline V CDR1 and CDR2: SGHTA, FQGNSA. Trimming cost V 1 base and J 11 bases, with 17 bases left between them. CDR3 length equals 14 residues.

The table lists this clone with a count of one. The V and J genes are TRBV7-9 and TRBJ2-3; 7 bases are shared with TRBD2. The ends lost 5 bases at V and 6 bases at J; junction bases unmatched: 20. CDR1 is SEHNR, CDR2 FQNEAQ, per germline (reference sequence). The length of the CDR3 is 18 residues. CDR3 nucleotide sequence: TGTGCCAGCAGCCGCAAGAACCCCGAGCGGGACGCGAGGGATACGCAGTATTTT. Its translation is CASSRKNPERDARDTQYF.

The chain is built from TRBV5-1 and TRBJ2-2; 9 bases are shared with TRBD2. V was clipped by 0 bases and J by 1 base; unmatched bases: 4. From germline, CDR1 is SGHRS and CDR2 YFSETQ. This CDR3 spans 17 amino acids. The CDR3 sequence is CASSLEASGMNTGELFF. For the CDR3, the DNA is TGCGCCAGCAGCTTGGAGGCTAGCGGGATGAACACCGGGGAGCTGTTTTTT. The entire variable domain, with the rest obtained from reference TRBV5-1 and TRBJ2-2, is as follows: KAGVTQTPRYLIKTRGQQVTLSCSPISGHRSVSWYQQTPGQGLQFLFEYFSETQRNKGNFPGRFSGRQFSNSRSEMNVSTLELGDSALYLCASSLEASGMNTGELFFGEGSRLTVL.

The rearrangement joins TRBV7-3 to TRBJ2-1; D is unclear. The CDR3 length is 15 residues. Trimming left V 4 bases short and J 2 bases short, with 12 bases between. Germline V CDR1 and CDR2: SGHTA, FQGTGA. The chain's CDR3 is CASSSLDVTYNEQFF. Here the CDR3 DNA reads TGTGCCAGCAGCTCTCTCGATGTTACCTACAATGAGCAGTTCTTC.

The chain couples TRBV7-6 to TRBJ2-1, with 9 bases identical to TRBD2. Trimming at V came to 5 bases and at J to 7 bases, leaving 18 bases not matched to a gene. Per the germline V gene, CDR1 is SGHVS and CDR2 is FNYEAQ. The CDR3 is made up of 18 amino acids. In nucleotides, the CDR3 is TGTGCCAGCAGCCCGCGGAGGGGACAGCCGGGACTAGCAAATGAGCAGTTCTTC. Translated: CASSPRRGQPGLANEQFF.

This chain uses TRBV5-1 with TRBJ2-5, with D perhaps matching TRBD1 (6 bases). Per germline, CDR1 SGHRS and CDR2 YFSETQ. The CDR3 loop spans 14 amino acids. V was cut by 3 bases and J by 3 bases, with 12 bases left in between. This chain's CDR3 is CASSYARQEETQYF. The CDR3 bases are TGCGCCAGCAGCTACGCCAGACAGGAAGAGACCCAGTACTTC.

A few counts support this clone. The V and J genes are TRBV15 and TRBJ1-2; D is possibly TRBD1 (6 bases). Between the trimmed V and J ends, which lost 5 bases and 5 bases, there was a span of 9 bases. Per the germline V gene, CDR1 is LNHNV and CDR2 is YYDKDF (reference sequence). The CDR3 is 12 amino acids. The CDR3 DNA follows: TGTGCCACCAGCGGAGGGGGTTATGGCTACACCTTC. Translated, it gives CATSGGGYGYTF. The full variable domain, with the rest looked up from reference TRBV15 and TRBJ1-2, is DAMVIQNPRYQVTQFGKPVTLSCSQTLNHNVMYWYQQKSSQAPKLLFHYYDKDFNNEADTPDNFQSRRPNTSFCFLDIRSPGLGDTAMYLCATSGGGYGYTFGSGTRLTVV.

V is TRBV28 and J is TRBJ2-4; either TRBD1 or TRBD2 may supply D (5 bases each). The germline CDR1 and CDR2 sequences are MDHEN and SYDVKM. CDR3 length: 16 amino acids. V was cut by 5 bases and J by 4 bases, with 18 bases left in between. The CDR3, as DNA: TGTGCCAGCAGTCCTCGGGACCGAAGTACTAAAAACATTCAGTACTTC. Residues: CASSPRDRSTKNIQYF.

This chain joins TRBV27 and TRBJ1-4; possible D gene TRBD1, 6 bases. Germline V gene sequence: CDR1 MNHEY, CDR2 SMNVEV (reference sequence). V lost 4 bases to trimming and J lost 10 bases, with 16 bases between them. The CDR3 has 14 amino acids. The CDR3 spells CASSSPAGAGKLFF. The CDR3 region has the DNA TGTGCCAGCAGTTCCCCAGCGGGGGCAGGAAAACTGTTTTTT.